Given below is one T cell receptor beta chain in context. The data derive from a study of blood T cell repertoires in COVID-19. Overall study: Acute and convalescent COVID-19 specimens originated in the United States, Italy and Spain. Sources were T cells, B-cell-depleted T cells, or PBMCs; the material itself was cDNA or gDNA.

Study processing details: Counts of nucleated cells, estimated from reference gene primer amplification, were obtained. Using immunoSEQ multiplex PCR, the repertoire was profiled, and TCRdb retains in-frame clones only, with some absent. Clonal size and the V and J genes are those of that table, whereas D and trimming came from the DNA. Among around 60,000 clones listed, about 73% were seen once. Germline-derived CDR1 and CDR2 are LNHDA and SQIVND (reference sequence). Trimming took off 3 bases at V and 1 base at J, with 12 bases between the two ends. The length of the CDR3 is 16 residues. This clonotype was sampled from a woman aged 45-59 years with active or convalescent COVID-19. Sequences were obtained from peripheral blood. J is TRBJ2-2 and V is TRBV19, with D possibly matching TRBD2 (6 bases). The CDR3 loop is CASSIGGAQNTGELFF. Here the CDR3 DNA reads TGTGCCAGTAGTATTGGCGGGGCTCAGAACACCGGGGAGCTGTTTTTT.